This T cell receptor beta chain was sequenced for a study of blood T cell repertoires in COVID-19. In the study overall: COVID-19 samples from acute and convalescent phases originated in the United States, Italy and Spain. The analysed material was cDNA or gDNA that came from T cells, B-cell-depleted T cells, or PBMCs.

Per germline, CDR1 LGHDT and CDR2 YNNKEL (reference sequence). The CDR3 runs 13 residues. V was clipped by 3 bases and J by 4 bases, with 10 bases between them. In the study's own analysis: Amplification with reference gene primers provided the estimates of nucleated cell counts. Method: immunoSEQ multiplex PCR; TCRdb's copy keeps in-frame clones and lacks some. From that table come the V and J calls and clone size; the DNA was used to work out D and trimming. The sample carries hundreds of thousands of clones, 75% to 90% recorded once. The clonotype comes from a woman aged 25 to 45 who had recovered from COVID-19. The V and J genes are TRBV3-1 (or the pseudogene TRBV3-2) and TRBJ2-7; TRBD2 is a possible D gene (6 bases). Sequenced material: peripheral blood. CDR3 in amino acids: CASSHHAGYEQYF. CDR3 sequence (DNA): TGTGCCAGCAGCCACCATGCGGGATACGAGCAGTACTTC.